This passage covers 13 T cell receptor beta chains from one sample sequenced in a study of CD8 T cells in Susac syndrome. The RNA input was roughly 0.45 to 1 ug, and it was reverse transcribed with random hexamers. TCRdb processed the immunoSEQ multiplex PCR reads anew with MiXCR; each CDR3 protein has one entry. This table has 90,000 to 150,000 distinct CDR3 sequences, just under 95% appearing once. The material sequenced was CD8+ T cells from PBMCs. The origin of the receptors is a human donor in good health.

V and J are TRBV6-6 and TRBJ1-4, with D unresolved. Germline values: CDR1 MNHNY, CDR2 SVGAGI (reference sequence). This CDR3 has 13 amino acids. V lost 8 bases and J 8 bases, leaving 15 bases between the germline ends. The CDR3 sequence: CASGVEVGEKLFF. CDR3 in DNA: TGTGCCAGCGGCGTGGAGGTGGGCGAAAAACTGTTTTTT.

This chain links TRBV18 with TRBJ1-1, with 10 bases aligning to TRBD1. V lost 6 bases and J lost 1; bases outside the gene matches: 8. The germline CDR1 and CDR2 sequences are KGHSH and LQKENI. The CDR3 has 16 residues. The CDR3 reads CASSPPWDRGNTEAFF. In DNA, the CDR3 is TGTGCCAGCTCCCCGCCTTGGGACAGGGGGAACACTGAAGCTTTCTTT.

The chain employs TRBV18 and TRBJ2-7; no definite D call. CDR3 length equals 12 residues. Trimming left V 5 bases short and J 3 bases short, with 8 bases between. Germline lookup yields CDR1 KGHSH and CDR2 LQKENI. CDR3 sequence (DNA): TGTGCCAGCTCAACTAATGTCTACGAGCAGTACTTC. The encoded protein is CASSTNVYEQYF.

The V and J genes are TRBV5-1 and TRBJ2-5, with D uncertain. The CDR3 extends over 13 amino acids. The V and J ends lost 0 bases and 5 bases respectively, with 8 bases between them. CDR1 is SGHRS, CDR2 YFSETQ, per germline. The CDR3 sequence is CASSLETAETQYF. CDR3 in DNA: TGCGCCAGCAGCTTGGAGACGGCTGAGACCCAGTACTTC.

The gene calls are TRBV9 and TRBJ2-1, with 11 bases matching TRBD2. The CDR3 totals 16 residues. Trimming cost V 4 bases and J 4 bases; bases outside gene matches: 7. In germline, CDR1 is SGDLS, CDR2 YYNGEE. In DNA, the CDR3 is TGTGCCAGCAGCCCCCCTAGCGGGGGGTCTTACAATGAGCAGTTCTTC. Its protein product is CASSPPSGGSYNEQFF.

The rearrangement uses TRBV20-1 and TRBJ2-1; D is ambiguous. The CDR3 runs 12 residues. Trimming pared 0 bases from V and 15 bases from J, leaving 15 bases between. Germline-derived CDR1 and CDR2 are DFQATT and SNEGSKA (reference sequence). CDR3 sequence (DNA): TGCAGTGCTAGAGATGAGAACACCAACCCGTTCTTC. Encoded protein: CSARDENTNPFF.

The rearrangement uses TRBV7-8 and TRBJ1-6; tentative D call: TRBD1 (5 bases). Per germline, CDR1 SGHVS and CDR2 FQNEAQ. The V gene lost 5 bases and the J gene lost 14 bases, with 19 bases spanning the gap. CDR3 length: 14 amino acids. CDR3 bases: TGTGCCAGCAGCGGCGGGGCCCGGGAGGGAACCCTCCACTTT. It specifies CASSGGAREGTLHF. The entire variable domain, with the rest obtained from reference TRBV7-8 and TRBJ1-6, is as follows: GAGVSQSPRYKVAKRGQDVALRCDPISGHVSLFWYQQALGQGPEFLTYFQNEAQLDKSGLPSDRFFAERPEGSVSTLKIQRTQQEDSAVYLCASSGGAREGTLHFGNGTRLTVT.

The J gene is TRBJ1-6, the V gene TRBV20-1, with D possibly being TRBD1 (6 bases). Trimming left V 3 bases short and J 7 bases short, with 16 bases between. Germline CDR1 DFQATT, CDR2 SNEGSKA (reference sequence). This CDR3 is built from 15 residues. The CDR3 spells CSARRGTGTNSPLHF. In nucleotides, the CDR3 is TGCAGTGCTAGGAGGGGAACAGGGACGAATTCACCCCTCCACTTT.

The rearrangement joins TRBV27 to TRBJ2-7, with D perhaps TRBD1 or TRBD2 (6 bases each). The ends were cut back, 6 bases at V and 4 bases at J, with 16 bases in the middle. Germline CDR1 and CDR2: MNHEY and SMNVEV (reference sequence). This CDR3 is built from 14 residues. In nucleotides, the CDR3 is TGTGCCAGCAGCCAAGGGGGGTTCGGGTACGAGCAGTACTTC. As protein: CASSQGGFGYEQYF.

The chain joins TRBV5-1 to TRBJ1-5, with unresolved D. The germline CDR1 and CDR2 sequences are SGHRS and YFSETQ. The CDR3 consists of 13 residues. Trimming shortened V by 4 bases and J by 5 bases, and 10 bases separated the two germline ends. CDR3 in DNA: TGCGCCAGCAGCCCTGGATGGGATCAGCCCCAGCATTTT. Residues: CASSPGWDQPQHF.

The chain recombines TRBV27 with TRBJ2-5, with D tentatively TRBD2 (6 bases). Germline CDR1 reads MNHEY; CDR2 reads SMNVEV (reference sequence). The CDR3 is made up of 15 amino acids. V lost 5 bases to trimming and J lost 2 bases, with 15 bases between them. In nucleotides, the CDR3 is TGTGCCAGCAGTGTCCACCCTAGCGAACAAGAGACCCAGTACTTC. This codes for CASSVHPSEQETQYF.

This clonotype was detected once. This chain joins TRBV29-1 and TRBJ2-2; TRBD1 matches at 10 bases. Germline V gene sequence: CDR1 SQVTM, CDR2 ANQGSEA. This CDR3 region has 14 residues. V gave up 6 bases and J gave up 6 bases; unmatched junction bases: 7. CDR3 residues: CSVEPGTGAGELFF. The CDR3 DNA follows: TGCAGCGTAGAACCCGGGACAGGGGCCGGGGAGCTGTTTTTT.

The rearrangement links TRBV12-3 or TRBV12-4 to TRBJ1-5, with D uncertain. Trimming shortened V by 3 bases and J by 2 bases, and 17 bases separated the two germline ends. The CDR3 runs to 17 residues. DNA for the CDR3: TGTGCCAGCAGTTTTGTGTTGAGGGATAAGGGCAATCAGCCCCAGCATTTT. Protein sequence: CASSFVLRDKGNQPQHF.